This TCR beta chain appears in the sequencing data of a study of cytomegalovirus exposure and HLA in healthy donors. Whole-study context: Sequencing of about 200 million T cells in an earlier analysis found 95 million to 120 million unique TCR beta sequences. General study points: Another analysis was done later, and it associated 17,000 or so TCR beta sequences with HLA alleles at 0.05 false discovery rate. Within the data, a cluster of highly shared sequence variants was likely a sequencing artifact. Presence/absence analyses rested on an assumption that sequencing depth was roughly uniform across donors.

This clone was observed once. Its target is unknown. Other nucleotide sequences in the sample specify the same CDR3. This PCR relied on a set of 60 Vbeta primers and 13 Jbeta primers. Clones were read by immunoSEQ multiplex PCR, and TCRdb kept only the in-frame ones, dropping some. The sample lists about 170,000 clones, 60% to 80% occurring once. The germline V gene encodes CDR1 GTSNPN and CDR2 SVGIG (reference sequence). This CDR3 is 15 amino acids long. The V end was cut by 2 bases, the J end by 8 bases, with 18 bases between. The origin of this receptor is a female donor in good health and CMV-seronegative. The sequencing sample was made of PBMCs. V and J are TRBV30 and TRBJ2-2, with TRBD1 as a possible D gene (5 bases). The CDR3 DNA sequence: TGTGCCTGGAGTCGAGAGACAGCGAACCTGGGGGAGCTGTTTTTT. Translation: CAWSRETANLGELFF.